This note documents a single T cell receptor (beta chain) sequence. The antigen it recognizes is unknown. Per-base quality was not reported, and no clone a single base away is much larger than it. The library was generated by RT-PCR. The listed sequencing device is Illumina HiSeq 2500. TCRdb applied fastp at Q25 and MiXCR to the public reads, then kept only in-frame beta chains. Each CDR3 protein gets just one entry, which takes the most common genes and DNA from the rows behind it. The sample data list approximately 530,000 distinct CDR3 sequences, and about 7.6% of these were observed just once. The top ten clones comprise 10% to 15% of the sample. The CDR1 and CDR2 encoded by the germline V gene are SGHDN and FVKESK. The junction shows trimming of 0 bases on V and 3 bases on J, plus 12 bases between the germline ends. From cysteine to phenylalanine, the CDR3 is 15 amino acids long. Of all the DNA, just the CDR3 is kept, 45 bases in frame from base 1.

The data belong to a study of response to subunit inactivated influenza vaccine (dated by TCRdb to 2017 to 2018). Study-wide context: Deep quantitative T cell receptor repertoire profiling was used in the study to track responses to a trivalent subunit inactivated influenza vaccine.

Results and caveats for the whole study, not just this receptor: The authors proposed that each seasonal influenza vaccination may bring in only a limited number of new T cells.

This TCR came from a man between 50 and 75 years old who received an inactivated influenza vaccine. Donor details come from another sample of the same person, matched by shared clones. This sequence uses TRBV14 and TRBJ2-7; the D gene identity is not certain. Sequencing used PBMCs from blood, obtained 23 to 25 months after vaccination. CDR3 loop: CASSQDYSRHYEQYF. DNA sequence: TGTGCCAGCAGCCAAGACTACTCAAGGCACTACGAGCAGTACTTC.